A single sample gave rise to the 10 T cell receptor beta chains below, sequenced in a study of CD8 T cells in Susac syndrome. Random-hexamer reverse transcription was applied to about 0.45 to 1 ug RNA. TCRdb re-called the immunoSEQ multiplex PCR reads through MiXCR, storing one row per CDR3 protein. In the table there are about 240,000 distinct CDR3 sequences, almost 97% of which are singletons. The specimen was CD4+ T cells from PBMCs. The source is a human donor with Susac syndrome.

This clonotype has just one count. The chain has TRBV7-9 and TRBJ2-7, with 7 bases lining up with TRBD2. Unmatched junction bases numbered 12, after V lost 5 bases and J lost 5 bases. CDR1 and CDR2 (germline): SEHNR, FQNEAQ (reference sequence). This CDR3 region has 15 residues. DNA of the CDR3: TGTGCCAGCAGCATCGATAAGCGGGATTTCCACGAGCAGTACTTC. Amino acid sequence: CASSIDKRDFHEQYF.

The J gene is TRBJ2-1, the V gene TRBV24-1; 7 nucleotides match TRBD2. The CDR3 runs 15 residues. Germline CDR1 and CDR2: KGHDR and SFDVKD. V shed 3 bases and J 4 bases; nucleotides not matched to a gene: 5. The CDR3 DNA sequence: TGTGCCACCAGTGATAGTGGGAGGGTATACAATGAGCAGTTCTTC. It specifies CATSDSGRVYNEQFF.

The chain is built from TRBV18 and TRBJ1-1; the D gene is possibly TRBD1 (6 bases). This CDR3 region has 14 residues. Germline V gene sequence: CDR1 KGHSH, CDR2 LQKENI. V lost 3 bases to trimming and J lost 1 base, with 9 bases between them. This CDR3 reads CASSPGHPNTEAFF. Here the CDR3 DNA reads TGTGCCAGCTCACCGGGACACCCGAACACTGAAGCTTTCTTT.

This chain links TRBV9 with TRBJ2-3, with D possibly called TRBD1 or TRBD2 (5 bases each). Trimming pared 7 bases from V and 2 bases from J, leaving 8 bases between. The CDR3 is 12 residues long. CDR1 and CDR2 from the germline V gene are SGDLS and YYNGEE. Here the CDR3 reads CASAGTTDTQYF. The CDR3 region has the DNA TGTGCCAGCGCAGGGACCACAGATACGCAGTATTTT.

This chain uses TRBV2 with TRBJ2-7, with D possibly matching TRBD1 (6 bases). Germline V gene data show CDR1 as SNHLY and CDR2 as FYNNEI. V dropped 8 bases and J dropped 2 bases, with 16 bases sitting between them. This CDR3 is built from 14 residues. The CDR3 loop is CASQARTDAYEQYF. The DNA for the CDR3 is TGTGCCAGCCAAGCAAGGACAGACGCCTACGAGCAGTACTTC. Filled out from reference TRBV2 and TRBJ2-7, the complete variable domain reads EPEVTQTPSHQVTQMGQEVILRCVPISNHLYFYWYRQILGQKVEFLVSFYNNEISEKSEIFDDQFSVERPDGSNFTLKIRSTKLEDSAMYFCASQARTDAYEQYFGPGTRLTVT.

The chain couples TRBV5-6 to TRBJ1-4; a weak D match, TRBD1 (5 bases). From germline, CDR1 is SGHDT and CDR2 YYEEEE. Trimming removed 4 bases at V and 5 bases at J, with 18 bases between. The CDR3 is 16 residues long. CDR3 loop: CASSRRLGAGNEKLFF. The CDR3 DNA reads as TGTGCCAGCAGCCGAAGATTGGGTGCAGGGAATGAAAAACTGTTTTTT.

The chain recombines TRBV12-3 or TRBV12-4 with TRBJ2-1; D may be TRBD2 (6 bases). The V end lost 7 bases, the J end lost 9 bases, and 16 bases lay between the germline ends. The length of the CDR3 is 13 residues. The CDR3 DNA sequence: TGTGCCAGCAATTGGGACTCCAAGGGTGAGCAGTTCTTC. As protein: CASNWDSKGEQFF.

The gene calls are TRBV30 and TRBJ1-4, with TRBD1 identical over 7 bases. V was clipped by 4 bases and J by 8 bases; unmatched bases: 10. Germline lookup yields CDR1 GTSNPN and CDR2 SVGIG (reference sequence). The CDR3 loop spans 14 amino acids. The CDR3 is CAWTPDRVSEKLFF. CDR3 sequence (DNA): TGTGCCTGGACCCCAGACAGGGTCTCCGAAAAACTGTTTTTT.

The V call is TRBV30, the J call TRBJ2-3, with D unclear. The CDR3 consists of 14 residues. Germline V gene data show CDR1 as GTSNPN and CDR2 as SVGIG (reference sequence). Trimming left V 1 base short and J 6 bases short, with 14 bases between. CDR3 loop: CAWSATGFVDTQYF. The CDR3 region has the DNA TGTGCCTGGAGTGCCACCGGGTTTGTGGATACGCAGTATTTT.

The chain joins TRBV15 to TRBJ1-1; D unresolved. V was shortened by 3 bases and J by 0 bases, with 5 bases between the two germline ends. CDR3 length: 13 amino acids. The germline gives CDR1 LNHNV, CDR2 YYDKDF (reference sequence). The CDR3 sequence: CATSRLMNTEAFF. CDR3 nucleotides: TGTGCCACCAGCAGGCTAATGAACACTGAAGCTTTCTTT.